This T cell receptor beta chain was observed in a study of OX40 agonist ivuxolimab in advanced cancers. Study-wide context: The group had a mean age of about 60 years, ranged from 23 to 79, and was around 82% male. Eligibility admitted prior anti-PD-1, anti-PD-L1 or anti-CTLA-4 therapy; 40% had some.

Study-wide results and caveats: More expanded clones were found, on average, in CD8+ than in CD4+ T cells.

Remarks on this clone: No antigen is known for it.

Repertoires were generated with immunoSEQ multiplex PCR, while TCRdb's copy carries only in-frame clones and drops some. Of around 66,000 clones in the sample, more than 85% are singletons; the top ten hold about 17%. The receptor comes from an adult with an advanced solid tumor such as melanoma, head and neck, liver or kidney cancer. The sample in question was CD4+ or CD8+ T cells sorted from blood, obtained in a trial of the OX40 agonist ivuxolimab.

CDR3 region: CASRPGTAHFLNTEAFF. In nucleotides, the CDR3 is TGTGCCAGCAGGCCTGGGACAGCTCATTTCTTGAACACTGAAGCTTTCTTT. The rearrangement uses TRBV5-6 and TRBJ1-1, with TRBD1 identical over 7 bases. Germline CDR1 SGHDT, CDR2 YYEEEE. Germline trimming cut 5 bases from V and 0 bases from J; bases unmatched to any gene: 13. This CDR3 spans 17 amino acids.